One T cell receptor (beta chain) is described in this entry. Only in-frame clones appear in the TCRdb table, and some are missing; sequencing was by immunoSEQ multiplex PCR. The repertoire includes about 130,000 clones, about nine tenths of them detected once, and approximately 2.7% sits in the top ten. The data were obtained in a study of control samples from healthy donors and cancer patients. Per the germline V gene, CDR1 is SGHNT and CDR2 is YENEEA. Trimming took off 1 base at V and 5 bases at J, with 11 bases between the two ends. This CDR3 region has 14 residues. The sequenced material came from blood. The receptor's source is a young man in good health. The chain carries TRBV11-3 and TRBJ2-5; either TRBD1 or TRBD2 may fit D (6 bases each). The DNA of the CDR3 is TGTGCCAGCAGCTTAGTACGGGGGCGGGAGACCCAGTACTTC. This codes for CASSLVRGRETQYF.